Listed below are T cell receptor beta chains from one sample, sequenced in a study of T cell responses to AZD1222 COVID-19 vaccine. The table came from immunoSEQ multiplex PCR; TCRdb's copy has only in-frame clones and leaves some out. Counted here are 120,000 or so clones, 70% to 90% occurring once; the ten biggest clones make up 3.2%. This specimen was peripheral blood, taken on day 0 of AZD1222 vaccination. These receptors were collected from an adult in good health. The CDR3 runs from the conserved cysteine through the conserved F or W. D genes are given only for firm matches. The listing skips clone size in some rows; elsewhere it reads once, few, many or a size class.

clone size	J gene	V gene	D gene	CDR3 protein	CDR3 DNA
.	TRBJ1-5	TRBV24-1	.	CATAPGRGSNQPQHF	TGTGCCACCGCCCCGGGACGGGGAAGCAATCAGCCCCAGCATTTT
.	TRBJ2-1	TRBV10-3	.	CAISELNRNNEQFF	TGTGCCATCAGTGAGCTCAACAGAAACAATGAGCAGTTCTTC
.	TRBJ1-4	TRBV3-1/TRBV3-2	TRBD1	CASSPWTGISEKLFF	TGTGCCAGCAGCCCTTGGACAGGGATTAGTGAAAAACTGTTTTTT
.	TRBJ2-7	TRBV6-6	.	CASSYTGSYEQYF	TGTGCCAGCAGTTACACAGGGTCCTACGAGCAGTACTTC
.	TRBJ1-2	TRBV19	TRBD1	CASTRKDRGSHYGYTF	TGTGCCAGTACTAGGAAGGACAGGGGTTCACACTATGGCTACACCTTC
.	TRBJ1-2	TRBV5-1	.	CASIPLPGGGYGYTF	TGCGCCAGCATCCCCCTGCCCGGGGGTGGCTATGGCTACACCTTC
.	TRBJ2-7	TRBV6-5	.	CASSARQGGNYEQYF	TGTGCCAGCAGCGCCCGACAGGGAGGCAATTACGAGCAGTACTTC
.	TRBJ2-1	TRBV5-6	TRBD1	CASSFGQVHYNEQFF	TGTGCCAGCAGCTTTGGACAGGTCCACTACAATGAGCAGTTCTTC
.	TRBJ1-4	TRBV28	TRBD1	CASRDRGPNEKLFF	TGTGCCAGCAGAGACAGGGGACCTAATGAAAAACTGTTTTTT
.	TRBJ1-1	TRBV29-1	TRBD1	CSVSLGTGTTEAFF	TGCAGCGTGTCTCTCGGGACAGGGACCACTGAAGCTTTCTTT
.	TRBJ1-2	TRBV3-1/TRBV3-2	.	CASSRQENYGYTF	TGTGCCAGCAGCCGACAGGAGAACTATGGCTACACCTTC
.	TRBJ1-1	TRBV28	.	CASSLESVVTEAFF	TGTGCCAGCAGTTTAGAGTCGGTGGTGACTGAAGCTTTCTTT
.	TRBJ2-3	TRBV4-1	.	CASSQGVRWAATDTQYF	TGCGCCAGCAGCCAAGGGGTCAGGTGGGCAGCCACAGATACGCAGTATTTT
.	TRBJ1-5	TRBV2	.	CASRRETVSNQPQHF	TGTGCCAGCAGAAGGGAGACAGTTTCCAATCAGCCCCAGCATTTT
.	TRBJ2-3	TRBV4-3	TRBD2	CASSQDGGRLAGDTQYF	TGCGCCAGCAGCCAAGATGGTGGGAGACTAGCGGGGGATACGCAGTATTTT
few	TRBJ1-4	TRBV15	.	CATSRDSGSEKLFF	TGTGCCACCAGCAGAGATTCGGGGTCTGAAAAACTGTTTTTT
once	TRBJ2-7	TRBV28	TRBD1	CATGTGGSYEQYF	TGTGCCACCGGGACAGGGGGTTCCTACGAGCAGTACTTC
.	TRBJ1-1	TRBV9	.	CASGRRTGNTEAFF	TGTGCCAGCGGCCGAAGGACGGGGAACACTGAAGCTTTCTTT
.	TRBJ2-5	TRBV30	.	CAWGAQETQYF	TGTGCCTGGGGGGCCCAAGAGACCCAGTACTTC
.	TRBJ1-2	TRBV6-5	.	CASSYEGRKNYGYTF	TGTGCCAGCAGTTACGAAGGCAGGAAAAACTATGGCTACACCTTC
.	TRBJ2-4	TRBV28	TRBD1	CASSLSRQGAKTAKNIQYF	TGTGCCAGCAGTTTATCGAGACAGGGGGCGAAGACGGCCAAAAACATTCAGTACTTC
once	TRBJ1-1	TRBV28	.	CASSLVAQGTEAFF	TGTGCCAGCAGTTTGGTGGCGCAAGGCACTGAAGCTTTCTTT
.	TRBJ1-5	TRBV7-2	.	CASSSTATNQPQHF	TGTGCCAGCAGCTCCACGGCGACCAATCAGCCCCAGCATTTT
.	TRBJ1-5	TRBV3-1/TRBV3-2	.	CASSQDGGLNQPQHF	TGTGCCAGCAGCCAAGACGGGGGGCTCAATCAGCCCCAGCATTTT
.	TRBJ1-2	TRBV3-1/TRBV3-2	.	CASSPLGEPYTF	TGTGCCAGCAGCCCCTTAGGAGAACCCTACACCTTC
.	TRBJ1-3	TRBV18	.	CASSTPGTSRNTIYF	TGTGCCAGCTCGACCCCCGGGACCTCCCGAAACACCATATATTTT
once	TRBJ1-2	TRBV4-3	TRBD1	CASSQATGTGSYGYTF	TGCGCCAGCAGCCAGGCGACCGGGACAGGGTCTTATGGCTACACCTTC
.	TRBJ1-4	TRBV28	.	CASTPRSDSNEKLFF	TGTGCCAGCACCCCCCGGAGTGATTCTAATGAAAAACTGTTTTTT
.	TRBJ1-2	TRBV5-1	.	CASSLDRVAYGYTF	TGCGCCAGCAGCTTGGACAGAGTCGCCTATGGCTACACCTTC
.	TRBJ1-1	TRBV5-1	TRBD1	CASSLIQGASTEAFF	TGCGCCAGCAGCTTAATACAGGGGGCGAGCACTGAAGCTTTCTTT
.	TRBJ1-2	TRBV30	TRBD1	CAWTIQGTGSGYTF	TGTGCCTGGACAATACAAGGGACAGGGTCGGGCTACACCTTC
.	TRBJ1-1	TRBV5-5	.	CASSWRAGYSTEAFF	TGTGCCAGCAGCTGGAGGGCAGGGTACAGCACTGAAGCTTTCTTT
few	TRBJ1-5	TRBV28	TRBD1	CASSRLGQGRRNQPQHF	TGTGCCAGCAGTAGATTAGGACAGGGACGGCGCAATCAGCCCCAGCATTTT
.	TRBJ1-2	TRBV28	.	CASSLYPTLNYGYTF	TGTGCCAGCAGTTTGTATCCGACTTTGAACTATGGCTACACCTTC
.	TRBJ1-2	TRBV2	.	CASSEGGRDYGYTF	TGTGCCAGCAGTGAGGGGGGACGCGACTATGGCTACACCTTC
.	TRBJ1-4	TRBV4-3	TRBD1	CASSQAGQGTTNEKLFF	TGCGCCAGCAGCCAAGCCGGACAGGGTACAACTAATGAAAAACTGTTTTTT
.	TRBJ2-1	TRBV5-8	.	CASSFRDSDNEQFF	TGTGCCAGCAGCTTCCGGGACTCGGACAATGAGCAGTTCTTC
few	TRBJ1-2	TRBV3-1/TRBV3-2	.	CASSHEANYGYTF	TGTGCCAGCAGCCATGAAGCTAACTATGGCTACACCTTC
once	TRBJ1-5	TRBV23-1	.	CASSEGNNQPQHF	TGCGCCAGCAGCGAGGGGAACAATCAGCCCCAGCATTTT
.	TRBJ2-1	TRBV7-3	TRBD2	CASSLTNSGRTYNEQFF	TGTGCCAGCAGCTTAACGAATAGCGGGAGAACCTACAATGAGCAGTTCTTC
.	TRBJ2-7	TRBV7-9	.	CASSLAQGEQYF	TGTGCCAGCAGCTTAGCCCAGGGGGAGCAGTACTTC
.	TRBJ2-1	TRBV28	TRBD1	CASIGTVYNEQFF	TGTGCCAGCATTGGGACAGTCTACAATGAGCAGTTCTTC
few	TRBJ2-1	TRBV28	TRBD2	CASSSHGLVGFDNEQFF	TGTGCCAGCAGTTCTCACGGACTAGTAGGGTTTGACAATGAGCAGTTCTTC
.	TRBJ2-2	TRBV6-5	TRBD2	CASSYSGGRAPGELFF	TGTGCCAGCAGTTACTCGGGCGGGAGGGCCCCCGGGGAGCTGTTTTTT
.	TRBJ1-1	TRBV10-1	.	CASSEAGVNTEAFF	TGCGCCAGCAGTGAGGCAGGGGTGAACACTGAAGCTTTCTTT
.	TRBJ1-2	TRBV3-1/TRBV3-2	TRBD1	CASSRTGGYGYTF	TGTGCCAGCAGCCGAACAGGGGGGTATGGCTACACCTTC
.	TRBJ2-1	TRBV5-1	.	CASSLGAGKEGEQFF	TGCGCCAGCAGCTTGGGGGCAGGAAAGGAGGGTGAGCAGTTCTTC
.	TRBJ1-5	TRBV5-6	TRBD1	CASSRDRYNQPQHF	TGTGCCAGCAGCCGGGACAGGTATAATCAGCCCCAGCATTTT
.	TRBJ2-5	TRBV28	TRBD2	CASSLRGSTQETQYF	TGTGCCAGCAGTTTGCGGGGGTCCACCCAAGAGACCCAGTACTTC